This T cell receptor (beta chain) was observed in a study of cytomegalovirus exposure and HLA in healthy donors. Study outcomes and limitations: In a later analysis, TCR beta V- and J-gene trimming was associated with a missense DCLRE1C variant.

The sample holds a few counts of this clone. Its specificity is not known. With V trimmed by 2 bases and J by 5 bases, 6 bases remained unmatched. The germline CDR1 and CDR2 sequences are MNHNY and SVGAGI (reference sequence). This CDR3 has 15 residues. The PCR ran on 60 Vbeta and 13 Jbeta primers. This table comes from immunoSEQ multiplex PCR, and its TCRdb copy is limited to in-frame clones, with some not included. The sample contains around 120,000 clones, about 80% of which appear only once. The sample was PBMCs. This sequence joins TRBV6-6 and TRBJ2-1; 7 bases map to TRBD1. The clonotype was recovered from a woman aged 40 to 50 in good health and CMV-seronegative. CDR3 sequence: CASSYLGQANNEQFF. CDR3 DNA sequence: TGTGCCAGCAGTTACCTCGGACAGGCCAACAATGAGCAGTTCTTC.